The rows below give T cell receptor beta chains drawn from one sample of a study of technical replicates of blood from a few donors. Using immunoSEQ multiplex PCR, the repertoire was profiled, and TCRdb retains in-frame clones only, with some absent. The table records roughly 61,000 clones, 97% of them present only once. Material for sequencing was T cells isolated from PBMCs. The receptors stem from a human donor in good health. The CDR3 runs from the conserved cysteine through the conserved F or W. D genes are given only for firm matches. Not every row has a clone size; where given, it reads once, few, many or a size class.

TRBD1	TRBV5-1	NA	TRBJ2-7	TGCGCCAGCAGCTTGGCCCCGGGACAGTATTCCTACGAGCAGTACTTC	CASSLAPGQYSYEQYF
TRBD1	TRBV11-2	NA	TRBJ1-3	TGTGCCAGCAGCCGTCAGACAGGGGGAAACACCATATATTTT	CASSRQTGGNTIYF
NA	TRBV9	NA	TRBJ2-1	TGTGCCAGCAGCGGACAGAGTGAGCAGTTCTTC	CASSGQSEQFF
NA	TRBV30	NA	TRBJ1-2	TGTGCCTGGAGTGTCGTTCCCGGGGGAAATGGCTACACCTTC	CAWSVVPGGNGYTF
TRBD1	TRBV5-4	NA	TRBJ2-6	TGTGCCAGCAGCCCCCGGGACAGGGTGGTGGTTACTGGGGCCAACGTCCTGACTTTC	CASSPRDRVVVTGANVLTF
NA	TRBV7-8	NA	TRBJ2-7	TGTGCCAGCAGCTTTCACAGGGCCCACGAGCAGTACTTC	CASSFHRAHEQYF
NA	TRBV18	NA	TRBJ1-2	TGTGCCAGCTCACCACGCGTACAGTTGGATCGGGGCTACACCTTC	CASSPRVQLDRGYTF
NA	TRBV28	once	TRBJ1-5	TGTGCCAGCAGTCCTCTGGCCGCAGGCAATCAGCCCCAGCATTTT	CASSPLAAGNQPQHF
TRBD2	TRBV4-1	NA	TRBJ2-7	TGCGCCAGCAGCCAAGATGTCGCGGGAGGGGTCAACGAGCAGTACTTC	CASSQDVAGGVNEQYF
TRBD1	TRBV27	NA	TRBJ2-5	TGTGCCAGCAGTACACTATCAGGGGGACAAGAGACCCAGTACTTC	CASSTLSGGQETQYF
TRBD1	TRBV29-1	NA	TRBJ1-1	TGCAGCGTTGAAAACAGGGACAGGGGATTCTCGGGAGCTTTCTTT	CSVENRDRGFSGAFF
NA	TRBV6-5	NA	TRBJ1-4	TGTGCCAGCAGCTCCAGCGGGGGGGCAGGGGAAAAACTGTTTTTT	CASSSSGGAGEKLFF
NA	TRBV27	NA	TRBJ1-4	TGTGCCAGCAGTCCCCAGCTACAGTGGGCAGCAACTAATGAAAAACTGTTTTTT	CASSPQLQWAATNEKLFF
TRBD2	TRBV6-1	NA	TRBJ2-3	TGTGCCAGCAGTGCGCCTGTGCGGGGGAGTAGCACAGATACGCAGTATTTT	CASSAPVRGSSTDTQYF
TRBD1	TRBV5-4	once	TRBJ1-1	TGTGCCAGCAGCTTAGACAGGGAAAGGCTTACTGAAGCTTTCTTT	CASSLDRERLTEAFF
NA	TRBV6-6	NA	TRBJ1-3	TGTGCCAGCAGACGGGGAGAACTCGGAAACACCATATATTTT	CASRRGELGNTIYF
TRBD2	TRBV11-3	NA	TRBJ2-7	TGTGCCAGCAGCTTAGCGGCTAGCGGCTCCTACGAGCAGTACTTC	CASSLAASGSYEQYF
TRBD2	TRBV4-2	NA	TRBJ2-6	TGTGCCAGCAGCCAAGAACTAGCGGGGGGCATAAACTCTGGGGCCAACGTCCTGACTTTC	CASSQELAGGINSGANVLTF
NA	TRBV27	NA	TRBJ1-2	TGTGCCAGCAGTTCAGGGGCAGGGTTCGGCTACACCTTC	CASSSGAGFGYTF
NA	TRBV11-3	once	TRBJ2-3	TGTGCCAGCACCCCCGGAGGGTGGGAGTCGACAGATACGCAGTATTTT	CASTPGGWESTDTQYF
TRBD1	TRBV9	NA	TRBJ1-2	TGTGCCAGCAGCACCCGACAGGGTGATGGCTACACCTTC	CASSTRQGDGYTF
NA	TRBV28	once	TRBJ1-1	TGTGCCAGCAGCCCTCTTATGAACACTGAAGCTTTCTTT	CASSPLMNTEAFF
TRBD2	TRBV7-3	once	TRBJ2-1	TGTGCCAGCAGCTTAGTCCCAACCGGGACTAGCGACAATGAGCAGTTCTTC	CASSLVPTGTSDNEQFF
TRBD1	TRBV29-1	NA	TRBJ2-7	TGCAGCGTTACAGGGGACCGAGACGAGCAGTACTTC	CSVTGDRDEQYF
NA	TRBV5-1	NA	TRBJ2-5	TGCGCCAGCAGCTTGGGGGACAGGACTAGGGAGACCCAGTACTTC	CASSLGDRTRETQYF
NA	TRBV7-2	NA	TRBJ1-2	TGTGCCAGCAGCTACAGGAGTTATGGCTACACCTTC	CASSYRSYGYTF
NA	TRBV2	NA	TRBJ1-3	TGTGCCAGCAGATACTCTGGAAACACCATATATTTT	CASRYSGNTIYF
NA	TRBV4-1	NA	TRBJ2-7	TGCGCCAGCAGCCAATCCCACGGGATACTTGACGAGCAGTACTTC	CASSQSHGILDEQYF
TRBD1	TRBV28	once	TRBJ1-5	TGTGCCAGCAGTTCGACCACGGGACAGCATCAGGCAAACAATCAGCCCCAGCATTTT	CASSSTTGQHQANNQPQHF
NA	TRBV28	NA	TRBJ1-2	TGTGCCAGCAGTTTGAGGTCTTCCTATGGCTACACCTTC	CASSLRSSYGYTF
TRBD1	TRBV6-1	NA	TRBJ2-7	TGTGCCAGCAGTGAACCTAAAACGGCGGCAGGGGGCCTCGACGAGCAGTACTTC	CASSEPKTAAGGLDEQYF
NA	TRBV5-6	NA	TRBJ1-2	TGTGCCAGCAGCTTCGGCGGAAGCTATGGCTACACCTTC	CASSFGGSYGYTF
NA	TRBV7-9	NA	TRBJ1-1	TGTGCCAGCAGCTCCTCTGGTCCCACTAAAAACACTGAAGCTTTCTTT	CASSSSGPTKNTEAFF
NA	TRBV27	NA	TRBJ1-2	TGTGCCAGCAGCCAGAATCGGGGTGACAGGGGCTACACCTTC	CASSQNRGDRGYTF
TRBD2	TRBV5-1	NA	TRBJ2-7	TGCGCCAGCAGTCGGGAGGGCCAATCCTACGAGCAGTACTTC	CASSREGQSYEQYF
NA	TRBV29-1	once	TRBJ2-7	TGCAGCGTAGCACAGCCCTCTCCTTCCTACGAGCAGTACTTC	CSVAQPSPSYEQYF
NA	TRBV4-1	NA	TRBJ2-7	TGCGCCAGCAGCCAAGAGATGAGACTGAAAATATCCTCCTACGAGCAGTACTTC	CASSQEMRLKISSYEQYF
TRBD2	TRBV5-3	once	TRBJ2-5	TGTGCCAGAAGCTTTATGACTAGCCCCACGGCCCGAGAGACCCAGTACTTC	CARSFMTSPTARETQYF
NA	TRBV11-3	NA	TRBJ2-1	TGTGCCAGCAGCTTACGGCGGGAGCAGTTCTTC	CASSLRREQFF
TRBD1	TRBV6-5	once	TRBJ2-7	TGTGCCAGCAGTTCTGTCCCGGGACAGTCGAGAGAGCAGTACTTC	CASSSVPGQSREQYF
TRBD2	TRBV7-9	NA	TRBJ2-5	TGTGCCAGCAGCTTACTGGTGGCTAGCGGAACGCAAGAGACCCAGTACTTC	CASSLLVASGTQETQYF
NA	TRBV6-5	NA	TRBJ2-7	TGTGCCAGCAGTTACTCGGGCGGCCGGGAATCCGACGAGCAGTACTTC	CASSYSGGRESDEQYF
TRBD1	TRBV30	once	TRBJ1-6	TGTGCCTGGAGGAGGGGGATCAGGACAGGGGCACAATCCTATAATTCACCCCTCCACTTT	CAWRRGIRTGAQSYNSPLHF
TRBD2	TRBV6-1	NA	TRBJ2-7	TGTGCCAGCAGGCTAGCGGGAGAATACTACGAGCAGTACTTC	CASRLAGEYYEQYF